This paragraph covers one T cell receptor beta chain sequence. Its antigen remains unknown. Trimming took 4 bases from V and 5 from J, leaving 11 bases between them. CDR3 length: 14 amino acids. CDR1 is SGHVS and CDR2 is FQNEAQ in the germline V gene. Unique molecular identifiers were incorporated when the TCRbeta library was constructed. TCRdb reanalysed the PCR reads using MiXCR and keeps one entry per CDR3 protein. The sample has more than 400,000 distinct CDR3 sequences, about an eighth seen once. These data are taken from a study of T-cell reconstitution after alpha-beta-depleted transplantation in children. The study's findings and limits: TCRbeta diversity was high at day 60 in some patients (a result of surviving recipient T cells and thymic progenitors). Alpha-beta T cells about two months after transplant reportedly derived from several hundred expanded graft clones.

The chain joins TRBV7-8 to TRBJ1-4, with unresolved D. The TCR sequence derives from a female patient aged 2-9 years who had a stem cell transplant for aplastic anemia, so the T cells may come from the graft donor. The source was PBMCs, mostly from graft donor cells, collected 180 days after TCRalphabeta/CD19-depleted stem cell transplant. Here the CDR3 reads CASSSRLGNEKLFF. The CDR3 coding sequence is TGTGCCAGCAGCTCTAGATTGGGGAATGAAAAACTGTTTTTT.